Below are 26 T cell receptor beta chains sequenced from a single sample in a study of OX40 agonist ivuxolimab in advanced cancers. Here immunoSEQ multiplex PCR was the method, and the copy in TCRdb shows in-frame clones only, minus some. The profile shows 78,000 or so clones, roughly 92% of them singletons. Sequenced material: CD4+ or CD8+ T cells sorted from blood, taken in a trial of the OX40 agonist ivuxolimab. The receptors originated from an adult with an advanced solid tumor such as melanoma, head and neck, liver or kidney cancer.

The rearrangement joins TRBV6-1 to TRBJ2-3; 8 bases agree with TRBD1. Germline trimming cut 5 bases from V and 6 bases from J; bases unmatched to any gene: 10. Germline V CDR1 and CDR2: MNHNS, SASEGT. The CDR3 is 15 amino acids. The CDR3 spells CASSWRDRLEDTQYF. As DNA, the CDR3 is TGTGCCAGCAGTTGGCGGGACAGGTTAGAGGATACGCAGTATTTT.

The chain employs TRBV7-2 and TRBJ1-1; no firm D call. The CDR3 has 14 residues. The ends were cut back, 0 bases at V and 7 bases at J, with 12 bases in the middle. CDR1 and CDR2 from the germline V gene are SGHTA and FQGNSA. The DNA for the CDR3 is TGTGCCAGCAGCTTAGCGCGTGATGCCGGTGAAGCTTTCTTT. This sequence encodes CASSLARDAGEAFF.

This chain connects TRBV6-4 to TRBJ1-1; D uncertain. V was cut by 0 bases and J by 4 bases, with 9 bases left in between. The CDR3 covers 14 residues. Germline CDR1 MRHNA, CDR2 SNTAGT. The CDR3 DNA sequence: TGTGCCAGCAGTGACTCGAGGGTGGGCACTGAAGCTTTCTTT. Protein product: CASSDSRVGTEAFF.

Of note for this clone: At the DNA level, this CDR3 is encoded by other sequences in the same sample as well. The CDR3 DNA reads as TGTGCCAGCAGTCCGGGACAGGGAAGTGGCTACACCTTC. Amino acid sequence: CASSPGQGSGYTF. The rearrangement uses TRBV2 and TRBJ1-2; 9 positions agree with TRBD1. V dropped 5 bases and J dropped 7; count of bases not matched to a gene: 5. CDR3 length: 13 residues. Germline V gene sequence: CDR1 SNHLY, CDR2 FYNNEI.

The rearrangement uses TRBV5-1 and TRBJ2-2; no definite D call. Trimming pared 4 bases from V and 0 bases from J, leaving 10 bases between. The CDR3 is 15 residues long. Germline-derived CDR1 and CDR2 are SGHRS and YFSETQ. The CDR3 DNA reads as TGCGCCAGCAGCCCCCACCGGTCGAACACCGGGGAGCTGTTTTTT. It is translated as CASSPHRSNTGELFF.

The genes are TRBV28 and TRBJ1-1; a possible D gene is TRBD1 (5 bases). V shed 6 bases and J shed 10 bases, with 15 bases lying between them. Germline CDR1 reads MDHEN; CDR2 reads SYDVKM. The length of the CDR3 is 12 residues. For the CDR3, the DNA is TGTGCCAGCAGCCCCCCGGGACTGGGAGCTTTCTTT. Translation gives CASSPPGLGAFF.

The chain links TRBV6-1 to TRBJ2-7, with D possibly matching TRBD2 (5 bases). With 1 base removed from V and 4 bases from J, the gap between germline ends came to 11 bases. Germline-derived CDR1 and CDR2 are MNHNS and SASEGT. CDR3 length: 14 amino acids. CDR3 sequence: CASSEGGFWYEQYF. The CDR3 region has the DNA TGTGCCAGCAGTGAAGGCGGGTTTTGGTACGAGCAGTACTTC.

This chain uses TRBV19 with TRBJ2-5, with 8 positions matching TRBD1. From germline, CDR1 is LNHDA and CDR2 SQIVND (reference sequence). The junction had 11 bases not matched to a gene; V was cut back by 1 base and J by 1 base. CDR3 length: 18 amino acids. CDR3 sequence reads: CASSIGDRGTGGQETQYF. Here the CDR3 DNA reads TGTGCCAGTAGTATAGGGGATAGGGGAACAGGGGGCCAAGAGACCCAGTACTTC.

About this clone itself: A read error may account for a junction end that differs from germline. The chain uses TRBV7-7 and TRBJ2-5; D not resolved. There are 13 residues in the CDR3. Germline CDR1 is SSHAT and CDR2 is FNYEAQ (reference sequence). CDR3 nucleotide sequence: TGTGCTAGCAGCTCCTTGTACCAAGAGACCCAGTACTTC. Protein: CASSSLYQETQYF. Using reference TRBV7-7 and TRBJ2-5 for the parts outside the CDR3, the full variable domain is GAGVSQSPRYKVTKRGQDVTLRCDPISSHATLYWYQQALGQGPEFLTYFNYEAQPDKSGLPSDRFSAERPEGSISTLTIQRTEQRDSAMYRCASSSLYQETQYFGPGTRLLVL.

On this clone itself: One end of the junction varies from germline; a read error may be responsible. This chain uses TRBV5-8 with TRBJ1-1; TRBD1 might be the D (6 bases). Germline V gene data show CDR1 as SGHTS and CDR2 as YDEGEE. The length of the CDR3 is 16 residues. The CDR3 sequence is CASNLGRLRGDTEAFF. The CDR3 bases are TGTGCCAGCAACTTGGGGCGCCTAAGGGGGGACACTGAAGCTTTCTTT.

The J gene is TRBJ2-3, the V gene TRBV5-4, with 11 bases that match TRBD2. The V gene end was trimmed by 4 bases and the J gene end by 7 bases; junction bases not matched to a gene: 11. This CDR3 spans 16 amino acids. Germline CDR1 reads SGHNT; CDR2 reads YYREEE (reference sequence). This CDR3 is CASSPGGSGRANTQYF. The CDR3 nucleotides are TGTGCCAGCAGCCCGGGGGGTAGCGGGAGGGCAAATACGCAGTATTTT.

This sequence joins TRBV6-5 and TRBJ1-2; 11 positions match TRBD1. The CDR3 spans 14 residues. CDR1 MNHEY and CDR2 SVGAGI come from the germline V gene. The J segment lost 4 bases and the V segment lost 5 bases, leaving 3 bases of the junction unmatched. The CDR3 nucleotides are TGTGCCAGCAGTATGGACAGGGGGCTCTATGGCTACACCTTC. Its protein product is CASSMDRGLYGYTF.

The chain joins TRBV19 to TRBJ1-2; D remains ambiguous. V shed 3 bases and J shed 0 bases, with 8 bases lying between them. The CDR3 is 14 residues long. Looked up from germline, CDR1 is LNHDA and CDR2 is SQIVND (reference sequence). The CDR3 protein is CASSIQTANYGYTF. CDR3 nucleotide sequence: TGTGCCAGTAGTATCCAGACGGCTAACTATGGCTACACCTTC.

This chain links TRBV10-3 with TRBJ2-4; D remains unclear. The CDR3 length is 15 residues. CDR1 is ENHRY, CDR2 SYGVKD, per germline. V lost 2 bases, J lost 0 bases, and 8 bases lay in between. CDR3 sequence (DNA): TGTGCCATCAGTGAGGGTGGGTTAGCCAAAAACATTCAGTACTTC. It yields the protein CAISEGGLAKNIQYF.

J is TRBJ2-5 and V is TRBV15; a possible D gene is TRBD1 (5 bases). Germline CDR1 reads LNHNV; CDR2 reads YYDKDF (reference sequence). The CDR3 sequence is 13 residues long. Between the trimmed V and J ends, which lost 3 bases and 5 bases, there was a span of 10 bases. The CDR3 protein is CATSRGLGETQYF. Here the CDR3 DNA reads TGTGCCACCAGCAGGGGGCTAGGGGAGACCCAGTACTTC. Filled out from reference TRBV15 and TRBJ2-5, the complete variable domain reads DAMVIQNPRYQVTQFGKPVTLSCSQTLNHNVMYWYQQKSSQAPKLLFHYYDKDFNNEADTPDNFQSRRPNTSFCFLDIRSPGLGDTAMYLCATSRGLGETQYFGPGTRLLVL.

This clone was detected a few times. The chain carries TRBV9 and TRBJ2-1; D call uncertain. The V end lost 6 bases, the J end lost 1 base, and 5 bases lay between the germline ends. The CDR3 has 12 residues. The germline CDR1 and CDR2 sequences are SGDLS and YYNGEE. CDR3 protein: CASTGSYNEQFF. DNA of the CDR3: TGTGCCAGCACCGGTTCCTACAATGAGCAGTTCTTC.

This clone was picked up one time. The CDR3: CAWSVLGVTGGVNTEAFF. CDR3 nucleotides: TGTGCCTGGAGTGTACTAGGGGTCACAGGGGGCGTGAACACTGAAGCTTTCTTT. This chain joins TRBV30 and TRBJ1-1; TRBD1 agrees at 9 bases. Germline assignment: CDR1 GTSNPN and CDR2 SVGIG (reference sequence). Losses at the gene ends were 0 bases for V and 0 bases for J; bases not matched to a gene: 11. The CDR3 is made up of 18 amino acids.

The chain joins TRBV5-1 to TRBJ2-7; 13 positions match TRBD2. CDR1 SGHRS and CDR2 YFSETQ come from the germline V gene. The CDR3 is 17 amino acids. V gave up 4 bases and J gave up 4 bases; unmatched junction bases: 11. This chain's CDR3 is CASSPWGTSGVVYEQYF. CDR3 in DNA: TGCGCCAGCAGCCCTTGGGGGACTAGCGGGGTTGTGTACGAGCAGTACTTC. The full variable domain, in which reference TRBV5-1 and TRBJ2-7 provide the parts outside the CDR3, is KAGVTQTPRYLIKTRGQQVTLSCSPISGHRSVSWYQQTPGQGLQFLFEYFSETQRNKGNFPGRFSGRQFSNSRSEMNVSTLELGDSALYLCASSPWGTSGVVYEQYFGPGTRLTVT.

The J gene is TRBJ2-6, the V gene TRBV11-2; D not certain. Germline assignment: CDR1 SGHAT and CDR2 FQNNGV. The CDR3 totals 16 residues. Deletions cut 5 bases from V and 0 bases from J, with 11 bases between. In DNA, the CDR3 is TGTGCCAGCAGCCCCCGCGGTTACTCTGGGGCCAACGTCCTGACTTTC. Protein: CASSPRGYSGANVLTF. Combining the CDR3 with reference TRBV11-2 and TRBJ2-6 gives the whole variable domain EAGVAQSPRYKIIEKRQSVAFWCNPISGHATLYWYQQILGQGPKLLIQFQNNGVVDDSQLPKDRFSAERLKGVDSTLKIQPAKLEDSAVYLCASSPRGYSGANVLTFGAGSRLTVL.

The chain couples TRBV7-9 to TRBJ1-1, with TRBD1 matching 7 bases. Trimming at V came to 5 bases and at J to 0 bases, leaving 6 bases not matched to a gene. In germline, CDR1 is SEHNR, CDR2 FQNEAQ (reference sequence). The CDR3 is 15 residues long. CDR3 DNA sequence: TGTGCCAGCAGCGAAAACAGGGGTATGAACACTGAAGCTTTCTTT. Translating it yields CASSENRGMNTEAFF.

The chain links TRBV25-1 to TRBJ2-7, with 8 bases that match TRBD1. CDR3 length: 13 residues. With 4 bases clipped from V and 4 bases from J, the junction kept 3 bases outside the gene matches. Germline V gene sequence: CDR1 MGHDK, CDR2 SYGVNS. The CDR3 sequence: CASSVQGAYEQYF. In DNA form, the CDR3 reads TGTGCCAGCAGTGTGCAGGGGGCGTACGAGCAGTACTTC.

The rearrangement joins TRBV5-1 to TRBJ2-5; D unclear. Germline assignment: CDR1 SGHRS and CDR2 YFSETQ. V was shortened by 2 bases and J by 4 bases, with 9 bases between the two germline ends. This CDR3 has 13 residues. In DNA form, the CDR3 reads TGCGCCAGCAGCTTCGCGCGAGGAGAGACCCAGTACTTC. Translation: CASSFARGETQYF.

The J gene is TRBJ1-1, the V gene TRBV7-6; 7 bases line up with TRBD1. The CDR3 spans 14 residues. V dropped 5 bases and J dropped 1; count of bases not matched to a gene: 4. Germline V gives CDR1 SGHVS, CDR2 FNYEAQ. The CDR3 reads CASSLGQENTEAFF. CDR3 in DNA: TGTGCCAGCAGCCTTGGACAGGAGAACACTGAAGCTTTCTTT.

The chain couples TRBV29-1 to TRBJ1-1; no clear D gene. The CDR3 contains 13 residues. CDR1 SQVTM and CDR2 ANQGSEA come from the germline V gene. V was pared by 7 bases and J by 0 bases, with 12 bases between. CDR3 loop: CSARRTLNTEAFF. DNA of the CDR3: TGCAGCGCTCGGCGGACCCTGAACACTGAAGCTTTCTTT.

This chain connects TRBV4-2 to TRBJ2-5; tentative D call: TRBD2 (6 bases). CDR3 length: 14 amino acids. Germline CDR1 LGHNA, CDR2 YNFKEQ. The V end lost 5 bases, the J end lost 1 base, and 11 bases lay between the germline ends. The CDR3 sequence is CASSFGGFQETQYF. The DNA for the CDR3 is TGTGCCAGCAGCTTTGGGGGGTTCCAAGAGACCCAGTACTTC.

V and J are TRBV7-2 and TRBJ2-7, with 13 bases matching TRBD2. J was trimmed by 7 bases and V by 5 bases; bases with no gene match: 5. Germline CDR1 and CDR2: SGHTA and FQGNSA. This CDR3 has 14 residues. Here the CDR3 reads CASSRTSGSYEQYF. The CDR3 nucleotides read TGTGCCAGCAGCCGGACTAGCGGGAGTTATGAGCAGTACTTC. Based on the CDR3 plus reference TRBV7-2 and TRBJ2-7, the full variable domain is GAGVSQSPSNKVTEKGKDVELRCDPISGHTALYWYRQSLGQGLEFLIYFQGNSAPDKSGLPSDRFSAERTGGSVSTLTIQRTQQEDSAVYLCASSRTSGSYEQYFGPGTRLTVT.